One sample yielded the 16 T cell receptor beta chains listed below, sequenced in a study of T cells after somatic rescue of genetic block. The data were produced by immunoSEQ multiplex PCR, yet TCRdb's version contains in-frame clones alone and is incomplete. Of roughly 71,000 clones in the sample, just over 90% were seen once. Input material: peripheral blood mononuclear cells (PBMCs). These receptors all come from a man in his thirties or forties.

This clone is a singleton in its sample. The rearrangement joins TRBV4-1 to TRBJ2-3, with D unresolved. Germline CDR1 reads MGHRA; CDR2 reads YSYEKL. This CDR3 has 16 residues. Trimming removed 0 bases from V and 1 base from J, with 11 bases in between. The CDR3 region has the DNA TGCGCCAGCAGCCAAGATGTGAGTCAGGGCACAGATACGCAGTATTTT. It specifies CASSQDVSQGTDTQYF.

The rearrangement uses TRBV4-1 and TRBJ2-5, with 15 positions matching TRBD2. V dropped 0 bases and J dropped 5; count of bases not matched to a gene: 13. Looked up from germline, CDR1 is MGHRA and CDR2 is YSYEKL. The CDR3 covers 20 residues. CDR3 DNA sequence: TGCGCCAGCAGCCAAGATCTAGCCGGACTAGCGGGGGGGCTTCGTGAGACCCAGTACTTC. Its protein product is CASSQDLAGLAGGLRETQYF.

The chain couples TRBV11-2 to TRBJ1-6; 11 bases align to TRBD1. Germline CDR1 is SGHAT and CDR2 is FQNNGV. The CDR3 is 17 residues long. Trimming cost V 5 bases and J 7 bases; bases outside gene matches: 10. CDR3 loop: CASSRRRTGGMNSPLHF. The CDR3 bases are TGTGCCAGCAGCCGCCGAAGGACAGGGGGCATGAATTCACCCCTCCACTTT.

The chain joins TRBV9 to TRBJ2-1, with D perhaps TRBD2 (5 bases). The CDR3 has 17 amino acids. Germline CDR1 and CDR2: SGDLS and YYNGEE. V was clipped by 4 bases and J by 4 bases, with 21 bases between them. The CDR3 here is CASSPFPSGTGYNEQFF. As DNA, the CDR3 is TGTGCCAGCAGCCCCTTCCCCAGCGGAACGGGATACAATGAGCAGTTCTTC.

The CDR3 reads CASSLGQGSSEQYF. The CDR3 DNA follows: TGTGCCAGCAGCCTGGGACAGGGATCGAGCGAGCAGTACTTC. This chain links TRBV7-3 with TRBJ2-7, with 9 bases matching TRBD1. Germline CDR1 is SGHTA and CDR2 is FQGTGA. The CDR3 runs to 14 residues. The V segment lost 5 bases and the J segment 6 bases; nucleotides outside the gene matches: 8.

The rearrangement joins TRBV7-3 to TRBJ2-5; D remains ambiguous. Trimming left V 2 bases short and J 2 bases short, with 6 bases between. The CDR3 spans 13 residues. Germline lookup yields CDR1 SGHTA and CDR2 FQGTGA. Here the CDR3 reads CASSLYSQETQYF. The CDR3 bases are TGTGCCAGCAGCTTATACTCGCAAGAGACCCAGTACTTC.

In its sample, this clone was seen a few times. The V and J genes are TRBV4-2 and TRBJ1-1, with TRBD1 as a possible D gene (6 bases). V was shortened by 3 bases and J by 11 bases, with 13 bases between the two germline ends. The germline V gene has CDR1 LGHNA and CDR2 YNFKEQ. The CDR3 totals 12 residues. The CDR3 reads CASSHNRDQAFF. The CDR3 DNA reads TGTGCCAGCAGCCATAACAGGGACCAGGCTTTCTTT.

A remark on this clone: Other DNA sequences in the same sample also yield this CDR3. The V and J genes are TRBV6-5 and TRBJ2-2; D is unresolved. CDR3 length: 13 residues. The V gene lost 8 bases and the J gene lost 1 base, with 8 bases spanning the gap. In germline, CDR1 is MNHEY, CDR2 SVGAGI. This CDR3 reads CASSRLNTGELFF. In nucleotides, the CDR3 is TGTGCCAGCTCCCGACTGAACACCGGGGAGCTGTTTTTT.

J is TRBJ2-4 and V is TRBV2; the match to TRBD2 covers 8 bases. Germline assignment: CDR1 SNHLY and CDR2 FYNNEI. CDR3 length: 15 residues. Germline trimming cut 4 bases from V and 9 bases from J; bases unmatched to any gene: 11. The CDR3 DNA is TGTGCCAGCAGTGCGACAGGCACCCGGGGGGGCATTCAGTACTTC. Its translation: CASSATGTRGGIQYF.

The chain is built from TRBV7-8 and TRBJ2-1; the D is unclear. Trimming removed 4 bases at V and 8 bases at J, with 18 bases between. Germline CDR1 reads SGHVS; CDR2 reads FQNEAQ. This CDR3 spans 15 amino acids. CDR3 sequence (DNA): TGTGCCAGCAGCTCCAGCCCTGGACCCCACCATGAGCAGTTCTTC. It is translated as CASSSSPGPHHEQFF. Full variable domain (outside the CDR3, taken from reference TRBV7-8 and TRBJ2-1): GAGVSQSPRYKVAKRGQDVALRCDPISGHVSLFWYQQALGQGPEFLTYFQNEAQLDKSGLPSDRFFAERPEGSVSTLKIQRTQQEDSAVYLCASSSSPGPHHEQFFGPGTRLTVL.

There are a few counts of this clone. V usage is TRBV5-4 and J usage is TRBJ1-1; D not resolved. The CDR3 is 13 amino acids. Trimming stripped 2 bases from V and 4 bases from J, with 9 bases between. Germline V gene sequence: CDR1 SGHNT, CDR2 YYREEE (reference sequence). The CDR3 sequence is CASSFNRVTEAFF. CDR3 nucleotide sequence: TGTGCCAGCAGCTTTAATAGGGTCACTGAAGCTTTCTTT.

This chain links TRBV7-2 with TRBJ1-1; TRBD1 matches 7 bases. The CDR3 extends over 16 amino acids. Germline lookup yields CDR1 SGHTA and CDR2 FQGNSA. J gave up 4 bases and V 6 bases, and 14 bases lay outside the gene matches. CDR3 region: CASSPRLTGVGTEAFF. The CDR3, as DNA: TGTGCCAGCAGTCCTCGGCTTACAGGGGTTGGCACTGAAGCTTTCTTT. Combining the CDR3 with reference TRBV7-2 and TRBJ1-1 gives the whole variable domain GAGVSQSPSNKVTEKGKDVELRCDPISGHTALYWYRQSLGQGLEFLIYFQGNSAPDKSGLPSDRFSAERTGGSVSTLTIQRTQQEDSAVYLCASSPRLTGVGTEAFFGQGTRLTVV.

The V gene is TRBV29-1, the J gene TRBJ2-5, with TRBD1 as a possible D gene (5 bases). CDR3 length: 13 amino acids. The germline gives CDR1 SQVTM, CDR2 ANQGSEA. V lost 3 bases to trimming and J lost 5 bases, with 13 bases between them. The CDR3 loop reads CSVDQQWGETQYF. For the CDR3, the DNA is TGCAGCGTTGACCAGCAGTGGGGCGAGACCCAGTACTTC.

This clone was seen a handful of times. The chain is built from TRBV6-1 and TRBJ2-3, with 11 nucleotides matching TRBD1. CDR3 length: 14 residues. Germline V gene sequence: CDR1 MNHNS, CDR2 SASEGT. J was trimmed by 4 bases and V by 5 bases; bases with no gene match: 2. The CDR3 DNA is TGTGCCAGCAGTCCGGGACAGGGGGCAGATACGCAGTATTTT. It encodes CASSPGQGADTQYF.

The chain uses TRBV7-2 and TRBJ2-5; 7 positions agree with TRBD2. The DNA end lines up better with TRBJ2-7; the J call may be wrong. There are 14 residues in the CDR3. Germline V gene data show CDR1 as SGHTA and CDR2 as FQGNSA. DNA for the CDR3: TGTGCCAGCAGCTTAAGGGACTACTCCTACGAGCAGTACTTC. It translates to CASSLRDYSYEQYF.

The table lists this clone with a few counts. J is TRBJ1-1 and V is TRBV11-3, with D tentatively TRBD1 (5 bases). The CDR3 has 15 amino acids. Per germline, CDR1 SGHNT and CDR2 YENEEA. The germline V and J ends were trimmed by 2 bases and 0 bases, with 10 bases remaining between them. CDR3 in amino acids: CASSLSSGMNTEAFF. The CDR3 nucleotides read TGTGCCAGCAGCTTAAGTTCAGGGATGAACACTGAAGCTTTCTTT. Drawing the rest from reference TRBV11-3 and TRBJ1-1, the complete variable domain is EAGVVQSPRYKIIEKKQPVAFWCNPISGHNTLYWYLQNLGQGPELLIRYENEEAVDDSQLPKDRFSAERLKGVDSTLKIQPAELGDSAVYLCASSLSSGMNTEAFFGQGTRLTVV.